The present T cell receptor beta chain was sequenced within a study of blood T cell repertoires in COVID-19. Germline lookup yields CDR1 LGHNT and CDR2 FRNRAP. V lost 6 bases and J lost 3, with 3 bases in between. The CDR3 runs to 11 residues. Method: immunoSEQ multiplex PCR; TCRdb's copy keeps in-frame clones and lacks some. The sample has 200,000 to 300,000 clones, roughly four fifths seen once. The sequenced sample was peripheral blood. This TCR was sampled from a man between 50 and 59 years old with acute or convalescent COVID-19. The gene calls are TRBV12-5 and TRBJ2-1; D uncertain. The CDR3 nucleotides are TGTGCTAGTGGCCTCTACAATGAGCAGTTCTTC. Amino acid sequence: CASGLYNEQFF.